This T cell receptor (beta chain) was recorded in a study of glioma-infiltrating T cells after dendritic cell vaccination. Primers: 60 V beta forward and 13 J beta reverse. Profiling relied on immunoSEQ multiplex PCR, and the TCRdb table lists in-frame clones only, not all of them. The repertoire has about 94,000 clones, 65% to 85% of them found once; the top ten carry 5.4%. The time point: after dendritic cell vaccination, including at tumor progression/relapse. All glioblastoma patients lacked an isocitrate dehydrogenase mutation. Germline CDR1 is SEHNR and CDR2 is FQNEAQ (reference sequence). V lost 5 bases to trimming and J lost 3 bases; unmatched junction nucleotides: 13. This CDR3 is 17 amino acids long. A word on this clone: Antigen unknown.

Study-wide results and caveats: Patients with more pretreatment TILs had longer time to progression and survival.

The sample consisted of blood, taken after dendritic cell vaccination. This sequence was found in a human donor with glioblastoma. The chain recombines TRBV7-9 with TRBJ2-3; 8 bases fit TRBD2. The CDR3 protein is CASSPWGSGKGTDTQYF. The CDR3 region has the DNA TGTGCCAGCAGCCCTTGGGGTAGCGGGAAGGGGACAGATACGCAGTATTTT.